This entry lists 15 T cell receptor beta chains sequenced from one sample in a study of T cells in Graves' hyperthyroidism and ophthalmopathy. The TCR beta CDR3 regions underwent amplification using RNA transcripts as the source. With the HTBI primer set, the TCR CDR3 went through a first round of RT-PCR. One entry per CDR3 protein results from TCRdb running MiXCR on the multiplex PCR reads. In the table there are roughly 700,000 distinct CDR3 sequences, just over 35% of which are singletons. Sequencing was done on a sample of blood. These receptors were collected from a woman in her forties with Graves' hyperthyroidism.

The chain links TRBV6-5 to TRBJ1-1; D unclear. CDR3 length: 17 residues. V was pared by 0 bases and J by 5 bases, with 19 bases between. Germline CDR1 MNHEY, CDR2 SVGAGI. In DNA form, the CDR3 reads TGTGCCAGCAGTTACTCGACCTCCAGGCGGGGAGGAACTGAAGCTTTCTTT. This gives the protein CASSYSTSRRGGTEAFF.

This clonotype was observed a few times. The rearrangement joins TRBV20-1 to TRBJ1-1; 7 bases line up with TRBD1. Trimming removed 7 bases from V and 3 bases from J; junction bases left unmatched: 2. The CDR3 runs to 11 residues. Per the germline V gene, CDR1 is DFQATT and CDR2 is SNEGSKA (reference sequence). In DNA form, the CDR3 reads TGCAGTGTCGGGACAGACACTGAAGCTTTCTTT. Translation: CSVGTDTEAFF.

This chain uses TRBV15 with TRBJ2-7; D is ambiguous. Germline values: CDR1 LNHNV, CDR2 YYDKDF (reference sequence). This CDR3 is 15 amino acids long. Trimming took off 0 bases at V and 2 bases at J, with 11 bases between the two ends. CDR3: CATSRDVDQTYEQYF. The CDR3 DNA reads TGTGCCACCAGCAGAGATGTAGATCAAACCTACGAGCAGTACTTC.

This clonotype appeared many times. The chain is built from TRBV29-1 and TRBJ1-4; TRBD1 aligns across 7 bases. The CDR3 length is 13 residues. Per germline, CDR1 SQVTM and CDR2 ANQGSEA. The V gene end was trimmed by 6 bases and the J gene end by 8 bases; junction bases not matched to a gene: 9. For the CDR3, the DNA is TGCAGCGTCTCCGGGACAGTAAGAGAAAAACTGTTTTTT. The encoded protein is CSVSGTVREKLFF.

The chain combines TRBV13 with TRBJ2-7; TRBD1 matches at 7 bases. The CDR3 spans 15 residues. Trimming took 4 bases from V and 5 from J; bases not matched to a gene: 11. Germline CDR1 reads PRHDT; CDR2 reads FYEKMQ (reference sequence). The CDR3 loop is CASSSYGDRPDEQYF. The CDR3 DNA follows: TGTGCCAGCAGCTCTTACGGGGACAGACCGGACGAGCAGTACTTC.

In its sample, this clonotype was seen many times. The chain combines TRBV5-6 with TRBJ1-5; weak D call: TRBD1 (5 bases). CDR1 is SGHDT and CDR2 is YYEEEE in the germline V gene. CDR3 size: 14 residues. Trimming pared 2 bases from V and 5 bases from J, leaving 11 bases between. The CDR3 reads CASSFSEGHQPQHF. DNA for the CDR3: TGTGCCAGCAGCTTCTCTGAGGGGCATCAGCCCCAGCATTTT.

This clonotype was seen just once. The genes are TRBV12-3 or TRBV12-4 and TRBJ1-2; no clear D. Trimming took 2 bases from V and 8 from J, leaving 6 bases between them. The CDR3 is 11 amino acids. Here the CDR3 DNA reads TGTGCCAGCAGTTTACGTCGGGGCTACACCTTC. The encoded protein is CASSLRRGYTF.

This clonotype came up many times. The rearrangement links TRBV7-2 to TRBJ2-7; a possible D gene is TRBD2 (5 bases). Trimming took 5 bases from V and 4 from J, leaving 12 bases between them. The length of the CDR3 is 13 residues. Germline loops: CDR1 SGHTA, CDR2 FQGNSA. The CDR3 DNA sequence: TGTGCCAGCAGCCCCCGAAGGGAGTACGAGCAGTACTTC. Protein product: CASSPRREYEQYF.

There are a few counts of this clonotype. The chain links TRBV6-6 to TRBJ1-6; 10 positions agree with TRBD1. This CDR3 contains 15 residues. From germline, CDR1 is MNHNY and CDR2 SVGAGI (reference sequence). V lost 11 bases, J lost 3 bases, and 7 bases stayed unmatched. CDR3 sequence reads: CAVGTGAFYNSPLHF. CDR3 coding DNA: TGTGCCGTTGGGACAGGGGCTTTCTATAATTCACCCCTCCACTTT.

The sample holds a few counts of this clonotype. The J gene is TRBJ1-2, the V gene TRBV3-1, with D maybe TRBD1 (5 bases). The CDR3 is 15 amino acids. The V gene's germline CDR1 is LGHDT and CDR2 YNNKEL (reference sequence). The V gene lost 3 bases and the J gene lost 2 bases, with 13 bases spanning the gap. The CDR3 nucleotides read TGTGCCAGCAGCCAGGACATCCTGACAAACTATGGCTACACCTTC. Its translation is CASSQDILTNYGYTF.

Of note for this clonotype: This may stem from a read error, because a much larger clone lies one nucleotide away. This chain joins TRBV29-1 and TRBJ1-1; 7 bases line up with TRBD1. The junction had 8 bases not matched to a gene; V was cut back by 3 bases and J by 4 bases. There are 14 residues in the CDR3. CDR1 and CDR2 from the germline V gene are SQVTM and ANQGSEA. CDR3 nucleotides: TGCAGCGTTGAGTCGACAGGGAAAGGCACTGAAGCTTTCTTT. It translates to CSVESTGKGTEAFF. The full variable domain, its missing parts supplied by reference TRBV29-1 and TRBJ1-1, is SAVISQKPSRDICQRGTSLTIQCQVDSQVTMMFWYRQQPGQSLTLIATANQGSEATYESGFVIDKFPISRPNLTFSTLTVSNMSPEDSSIYLCSVESTGKGTEAFFGQGTRLTVV.

The sample holds a few counts of this clonotype. The rearrangement joins TRBV11-1 to TRBJ1-1; maybe TRBD1 (5 bases). Germline V CDR1 and CDR2: SGHAT, FQDESV (reference sequence). The CDR3 spans 14 residues. The V end was cut by 2 bases, the J end by 5 bases, with 12 bases between. The CDR3 DNA reads TGTGCCAGCAGCTTATGGGACGCTCGAACTGAAGCTTTCTTT. This sequence encodes CASSLWDARTEAFF. Looking up the rest from reference TRBV11-1 and TRBJ1-1 gives the full variable domain: EAEVAQSPRYKITEKSQAVAFWCDPISGHATLYWYRQILGQGPELLVQFQDESVVDDSQLPKDRFSAERLKGVDSTLKIQPAELGDSAMYLCASSLWDARTEAFFGQGTRLTVV.

The chain links TRBV12-3 or TRBV12-4 to TRBJ1-1, with TRBD1 as a possible D gene (6 bases). The CDR3 is made up of 15 amino acids. The germline V and J ends were trimmed by 5 bases and 7 bases, with 20 bases remaining between them. CDR3 in DNA: TGTGCCAGCAGTGCGCCGGACAGCCCGGGGGGTGAAGCTTTCTTT. Encoded protein: CASSAPDSPGGEAFF.

The chain couples TRBV7-8 to TRBJ2-5; D unresolved. V lost 7 bases, J lost 1 base, and 19 bases lay in between. The CDR3 is 16 amino acids. Per germline, CDR1 SGHVS and CDR2 FQNEAQ. The CDR3 loop reads CASTFLNGRLQETQYF. The CDR3 DNA follows: TGTGCCAGCACCTTTTTGAACGGACGACTCCAAGAGACCCAGTACTTC.

With respect to this clonotype: The junction differs from germline at one of its ends, possibly a read error. V and J are TRBV7-2 and TRBJ1-1; TRBD1 matches at 9 bases. In germline, CDR1 is SGHTA, CDR2 FQGNSA. The CDR3 length is 16 residues. Written as DNA, the CDR3 is TGCGCCAGCAGACACTCCTCCGGGACAGGGAGGATTGAAGCTTTCTTT. Encoded protein: CASRHSSGTGRIEAFF.